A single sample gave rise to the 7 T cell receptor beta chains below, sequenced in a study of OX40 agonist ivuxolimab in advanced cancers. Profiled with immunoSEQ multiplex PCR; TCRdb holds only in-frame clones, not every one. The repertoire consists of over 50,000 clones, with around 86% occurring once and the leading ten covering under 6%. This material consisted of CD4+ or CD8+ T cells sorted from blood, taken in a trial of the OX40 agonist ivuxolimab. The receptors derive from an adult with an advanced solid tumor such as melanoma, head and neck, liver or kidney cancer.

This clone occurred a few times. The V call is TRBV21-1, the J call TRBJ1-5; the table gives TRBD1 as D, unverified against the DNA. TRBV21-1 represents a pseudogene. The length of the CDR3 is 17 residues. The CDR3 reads CASSKARQGERGQPQHF. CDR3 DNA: TGTGCCAGCAGCAAAGCCCGACAGGGGGAAAGAGGTCAGCCCCAGCATTTT.

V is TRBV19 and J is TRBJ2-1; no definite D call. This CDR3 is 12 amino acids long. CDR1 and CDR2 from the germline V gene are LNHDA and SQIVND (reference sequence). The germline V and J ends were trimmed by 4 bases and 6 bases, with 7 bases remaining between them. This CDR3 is CASSSTFNEQFF. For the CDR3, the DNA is TGTGCCAGTAGTAGTACTTTCAATGAGCAGTTCTTC.

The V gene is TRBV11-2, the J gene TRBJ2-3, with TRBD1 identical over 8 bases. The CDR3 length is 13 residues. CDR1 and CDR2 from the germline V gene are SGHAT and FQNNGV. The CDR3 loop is CGVAQGASDTQYF. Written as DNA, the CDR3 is TGTGGAGTTGCCCAGGGGGCTTCGGATACGCAGTATTTT.

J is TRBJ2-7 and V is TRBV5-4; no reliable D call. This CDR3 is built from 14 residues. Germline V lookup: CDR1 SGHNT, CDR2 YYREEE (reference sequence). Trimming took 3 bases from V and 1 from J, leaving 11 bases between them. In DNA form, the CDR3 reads TGTGCCAGCAGCTCCGGATGGGGATCCTACGAGCAGTACTTC. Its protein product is CASSSGWGSYEQYF.

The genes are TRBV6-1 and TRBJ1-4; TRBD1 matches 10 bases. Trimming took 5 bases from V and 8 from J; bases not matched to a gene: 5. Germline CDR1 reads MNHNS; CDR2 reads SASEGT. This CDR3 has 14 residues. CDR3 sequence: CASSSGTGEEKLFF. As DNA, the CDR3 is TGTGCCAGCAGTTCCGGGACAGGGGAAGAAAAACTGTTTTTT.

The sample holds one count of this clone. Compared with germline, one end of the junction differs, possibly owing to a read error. The CDR3 reads CVSRGGTEHEKLFF. The DNA for the CDR3 is TGTGTCAGTAGAGGAGGGACAGAGCATGAAAAACTGTTTTTT. The chain employs TRBV19 and TRBJ1-4, with TRBD1 identical over 7 bases. Germline V gene lookup returns CDR1 LNHDA and CDR2 SQIVND (reference sequence). The length of the CDR3 is 14 residues.

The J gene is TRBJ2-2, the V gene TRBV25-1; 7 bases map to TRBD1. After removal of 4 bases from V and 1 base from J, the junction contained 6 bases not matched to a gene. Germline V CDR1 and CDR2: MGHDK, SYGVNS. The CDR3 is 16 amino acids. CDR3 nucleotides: TGTGCCAGCAGTGGCTTTAGACAGGGGAACACCGGGGAGCTGTTTTTT. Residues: CASSGFRQGNTGELFF.